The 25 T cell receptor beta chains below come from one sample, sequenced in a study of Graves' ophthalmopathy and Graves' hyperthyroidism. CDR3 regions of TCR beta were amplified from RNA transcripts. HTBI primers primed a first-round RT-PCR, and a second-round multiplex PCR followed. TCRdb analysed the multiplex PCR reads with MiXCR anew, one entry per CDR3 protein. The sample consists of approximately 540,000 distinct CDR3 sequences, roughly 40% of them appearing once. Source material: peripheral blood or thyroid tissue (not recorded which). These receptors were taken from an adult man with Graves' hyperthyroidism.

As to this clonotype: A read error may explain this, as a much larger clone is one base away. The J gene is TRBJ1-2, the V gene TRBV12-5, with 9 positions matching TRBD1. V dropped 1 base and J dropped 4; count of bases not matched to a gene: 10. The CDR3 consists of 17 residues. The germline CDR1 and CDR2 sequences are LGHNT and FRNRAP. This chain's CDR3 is CASGLARGGQGTYGYTF. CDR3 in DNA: TGTGCTAGTGGTTTGGCGCGAGGGGGACAGGGAACCTATGGCTACACCTTC. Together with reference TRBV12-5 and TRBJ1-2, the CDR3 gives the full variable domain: DARVTQTPRHKVTEMGQEVTMRCQPILGHNTVFWYRQTMMQGLELLAYFRNRAPLDDSGMPKDRFSAEMPDATLATLKIQPSEPRDSAVYFCASGLARGGQGTYGYTFGSGTRLTVV.

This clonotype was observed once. CDR3 protein: CASGSNPAGTASEQYF. CDR3 in DNA: TGTGCTAGTGGTTCGAATCCCGCCGGGACGGCCTCCGAGCAGTACTTC. This chain connects TRBV12-3 or TRBV12-4 to TRBJ2-7; either TRBD1 or TRBD2 may supply D (5 bases each). The CDR3 covers 16 residues.

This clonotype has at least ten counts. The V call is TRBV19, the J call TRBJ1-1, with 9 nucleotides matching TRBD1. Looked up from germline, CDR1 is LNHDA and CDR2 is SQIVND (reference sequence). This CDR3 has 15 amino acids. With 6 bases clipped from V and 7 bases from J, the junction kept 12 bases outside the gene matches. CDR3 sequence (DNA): TGTGCCAGTAGCACTCCCTCCTGGACAGGGGTTGAAGCTTTCTTT. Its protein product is CASSTPSWTGVEAFF.

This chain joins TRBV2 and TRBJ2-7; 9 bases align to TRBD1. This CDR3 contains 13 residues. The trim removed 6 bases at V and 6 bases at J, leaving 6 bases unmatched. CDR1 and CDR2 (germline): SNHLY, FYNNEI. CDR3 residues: CASSTGTGTEQYF. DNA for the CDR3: TGTGCCAGCAGCACCGGGACAGGGACCGAGCAGTACTTC.

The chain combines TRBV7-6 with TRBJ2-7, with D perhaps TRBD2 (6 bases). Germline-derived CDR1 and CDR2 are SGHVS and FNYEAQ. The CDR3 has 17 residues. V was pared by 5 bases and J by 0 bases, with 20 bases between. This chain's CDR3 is CASSPDSGAGGSYEQYF. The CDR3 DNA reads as TGTGCCAGCAGCCCCGATAGCGGTGCCGGGGGCTCCTACGAGCAGTACTTC.

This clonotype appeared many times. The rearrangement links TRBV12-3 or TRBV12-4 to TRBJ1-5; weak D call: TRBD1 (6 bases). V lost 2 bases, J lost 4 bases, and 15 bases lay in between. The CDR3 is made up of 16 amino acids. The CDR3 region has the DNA TGTGCCAGCAGTTTACGGGGGGCACTTGAGAATCAGCCCCAGCATTTT. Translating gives CASSLRGALENQPQHF.

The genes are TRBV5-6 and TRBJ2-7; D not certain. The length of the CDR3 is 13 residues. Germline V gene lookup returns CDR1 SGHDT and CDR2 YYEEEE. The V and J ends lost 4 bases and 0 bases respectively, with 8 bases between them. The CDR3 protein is CASSPDFSYEQYF. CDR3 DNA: TGTGCCAGCAGCCCTGACTTCTCCTACGAGCAGTACTTC. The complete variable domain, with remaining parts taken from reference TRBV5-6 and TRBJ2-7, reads DAGVTQSPTHLIKTRGQQVTLRCSPKSGHDTVSWYQQALGQGPQFIFQYYEEEERQRGNFPDRFSGHQFPNYSSELNVNALLLGDSALYLCASSPDFSYEQYFGPGTRLTVT.

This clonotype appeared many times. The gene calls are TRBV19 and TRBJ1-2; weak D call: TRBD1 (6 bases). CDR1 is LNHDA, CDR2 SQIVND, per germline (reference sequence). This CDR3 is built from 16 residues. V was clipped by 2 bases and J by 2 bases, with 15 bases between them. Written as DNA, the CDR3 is TGTGCCAGTAGTATAAACATCAGGGGCCAGAACTATGGCTACACCTTC. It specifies CASSINIRGQNYGYTF.

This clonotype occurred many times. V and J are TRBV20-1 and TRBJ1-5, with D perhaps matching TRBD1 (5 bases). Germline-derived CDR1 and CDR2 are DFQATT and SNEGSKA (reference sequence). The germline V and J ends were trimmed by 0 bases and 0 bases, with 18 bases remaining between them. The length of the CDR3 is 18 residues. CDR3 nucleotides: TGCAGTGCTAGAGATATGGGGGACGGCGAAAATAGCAATCAGCCCCAGCATTTT. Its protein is CSARDMGDGENSNQPQHF.

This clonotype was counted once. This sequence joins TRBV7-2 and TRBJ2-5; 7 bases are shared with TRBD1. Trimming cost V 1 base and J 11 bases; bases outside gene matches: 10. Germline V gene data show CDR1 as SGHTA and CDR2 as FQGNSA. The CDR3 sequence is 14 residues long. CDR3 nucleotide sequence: TGTGCCAGCAGCTTAGACAGGGGTCGAGATACGCAGTACTTC. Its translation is CASSLDRGRDTQYF. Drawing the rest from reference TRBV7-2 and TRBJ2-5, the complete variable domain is GAGVSQSPSNKVTEKGKDVELRCDPISGHTALYWYRQSLGQGLEFLIYFQGNSAPDKSGLPSDRFSAERTGGSVSTLTIQRTQQEDSAVYLCASSLDRGRDTQYFGPGTRLLVL.

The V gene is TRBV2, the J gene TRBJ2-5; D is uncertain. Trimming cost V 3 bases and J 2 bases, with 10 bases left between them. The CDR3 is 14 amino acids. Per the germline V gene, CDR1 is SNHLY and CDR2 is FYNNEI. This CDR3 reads CASSDWAAQETQYF. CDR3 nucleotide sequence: TGTGCCAGCAGTGACTGGGCAGCTCAAGAGACCCAGTACTTC.

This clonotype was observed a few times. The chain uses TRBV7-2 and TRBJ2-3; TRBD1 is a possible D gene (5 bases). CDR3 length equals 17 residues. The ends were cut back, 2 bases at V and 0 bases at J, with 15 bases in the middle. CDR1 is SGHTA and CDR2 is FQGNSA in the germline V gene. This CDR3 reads CASSLSYWQGSTDTQYF. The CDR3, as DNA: TGTGCCAGCAGCTTAAGTTACTGGCAGGGAAGCACAGATACGCAGTATTTT.

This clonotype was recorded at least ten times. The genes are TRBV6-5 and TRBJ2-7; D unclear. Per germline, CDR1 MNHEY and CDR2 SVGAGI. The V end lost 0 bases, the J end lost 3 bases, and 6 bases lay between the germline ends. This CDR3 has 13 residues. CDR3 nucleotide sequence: TGTGCCAGCAGTTACTCGACAAGCTACGAGCAGTACTTC. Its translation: CASSYSTSYEQYF.

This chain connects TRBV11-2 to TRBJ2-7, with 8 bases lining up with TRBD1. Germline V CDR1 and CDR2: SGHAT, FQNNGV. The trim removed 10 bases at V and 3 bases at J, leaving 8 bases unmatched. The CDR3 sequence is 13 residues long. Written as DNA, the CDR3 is TGTGCCATCAGACCGGGACAGGTCTACGAGCAGTACTTC. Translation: CAIRPGQVYEQYF. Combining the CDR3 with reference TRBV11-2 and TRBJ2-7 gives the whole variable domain EAGVAQSPRYKIIEKRQSVAFWCNPISGHATLYWYQQILGQGPKLLIQFQNNGVVDDSQLPKDRFSAERLKGVDSTLKIQPAKLEDSAVYLCAIRPGQVYEQYFGPGTRLTVT.

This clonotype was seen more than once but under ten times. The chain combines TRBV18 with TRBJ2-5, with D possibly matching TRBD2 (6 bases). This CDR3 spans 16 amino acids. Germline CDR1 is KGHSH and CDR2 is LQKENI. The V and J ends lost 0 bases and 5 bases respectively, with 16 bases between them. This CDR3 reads CASSPPGSLARETQYF. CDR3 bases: TGTGCCAGCTCACCACCCGGCTCGCTAGCGCGGGAGACCCAGTACTTC. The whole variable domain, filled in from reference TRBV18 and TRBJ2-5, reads NAGVMQNPRHLVRRRGQEARLRCSPMKGHSHVYWYRQLPEEGLKFMVYLQKENIIDESGMPKERFSAEFPKEGPSILRIQQVVRGDSAAYFCASSPPGSLARETQYFGPGTRLLVL.

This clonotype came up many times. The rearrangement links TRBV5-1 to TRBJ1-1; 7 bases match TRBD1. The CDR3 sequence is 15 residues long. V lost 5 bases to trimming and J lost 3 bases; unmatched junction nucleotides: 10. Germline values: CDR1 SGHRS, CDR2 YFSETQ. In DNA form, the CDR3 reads TGCGCCAGCAGGAACAGGGGCTCTTCCTACACTGAAGCTTTCTTT. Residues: CASRNRGSSYTEAFF.

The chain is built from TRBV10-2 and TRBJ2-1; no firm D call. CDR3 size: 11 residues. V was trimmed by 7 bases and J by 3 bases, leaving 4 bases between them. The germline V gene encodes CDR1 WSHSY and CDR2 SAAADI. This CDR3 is CASTGYNEQFF. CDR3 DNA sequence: TGCGCCAGCACAGGCTACAATGAGCAGTTCTTC.

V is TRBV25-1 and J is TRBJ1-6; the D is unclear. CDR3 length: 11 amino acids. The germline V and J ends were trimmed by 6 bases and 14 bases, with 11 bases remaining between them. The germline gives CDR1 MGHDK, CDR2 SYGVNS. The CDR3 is CASSELAALHF. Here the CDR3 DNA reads TGTGCCAGCAGCGAACTAGCGGCCCTCCACTTT. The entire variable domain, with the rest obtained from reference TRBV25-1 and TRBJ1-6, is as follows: EADIYQTPRYLVIGTGKKITLECSQTMGHDKMYWYQQDPGMELHLIHYSYGVNSTEKGDLSSESTVSRIRTEHFPLTLESARPSHTSQYLCASSELAALHFGNGTRLTVT.

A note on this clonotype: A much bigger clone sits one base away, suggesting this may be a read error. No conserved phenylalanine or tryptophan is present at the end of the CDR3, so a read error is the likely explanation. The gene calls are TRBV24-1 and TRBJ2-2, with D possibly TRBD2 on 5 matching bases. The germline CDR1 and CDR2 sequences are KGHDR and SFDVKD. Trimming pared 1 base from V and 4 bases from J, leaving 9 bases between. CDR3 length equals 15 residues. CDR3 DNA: TGTGCCACCAGTGATTTTGGACTGTTCACCGGGGAGCTGTTTGTT. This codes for CATSDFGLFTGELFV.

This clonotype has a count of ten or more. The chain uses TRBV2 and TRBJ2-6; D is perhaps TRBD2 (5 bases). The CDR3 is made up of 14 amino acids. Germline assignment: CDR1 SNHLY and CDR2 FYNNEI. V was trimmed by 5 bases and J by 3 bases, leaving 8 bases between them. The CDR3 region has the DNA TGTGCCAGCAGTAGCGGAGGTGGGGCCAACGTCCTGACTTTC. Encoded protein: CASSSGGGANVLTF.

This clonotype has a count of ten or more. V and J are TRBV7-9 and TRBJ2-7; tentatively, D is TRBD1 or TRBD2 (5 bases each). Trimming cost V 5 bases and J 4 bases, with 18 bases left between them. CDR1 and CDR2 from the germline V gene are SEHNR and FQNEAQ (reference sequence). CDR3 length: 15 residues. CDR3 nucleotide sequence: TGTGCCAGCAGCGGACACCGGGACGGGTTTTACGAGCAGTACTTC. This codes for CASSGHRDGFYEQYF.

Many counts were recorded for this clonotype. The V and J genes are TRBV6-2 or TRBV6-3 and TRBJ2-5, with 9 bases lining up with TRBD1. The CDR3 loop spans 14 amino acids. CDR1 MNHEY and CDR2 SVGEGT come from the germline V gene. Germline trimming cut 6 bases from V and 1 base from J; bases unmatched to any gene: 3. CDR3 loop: CASRPDRGQETQYF. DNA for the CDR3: TGTGCCAGCAGACCGGACAGGGGCCAAGAGACCCAGTACTTC.

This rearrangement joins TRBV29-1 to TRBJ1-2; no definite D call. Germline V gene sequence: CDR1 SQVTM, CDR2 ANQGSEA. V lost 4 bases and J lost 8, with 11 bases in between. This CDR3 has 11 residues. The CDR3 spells CSVVGGGGYTF. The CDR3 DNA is TGCAGCGTTGTCGGCGGAGGAGGCTACACCTTC.

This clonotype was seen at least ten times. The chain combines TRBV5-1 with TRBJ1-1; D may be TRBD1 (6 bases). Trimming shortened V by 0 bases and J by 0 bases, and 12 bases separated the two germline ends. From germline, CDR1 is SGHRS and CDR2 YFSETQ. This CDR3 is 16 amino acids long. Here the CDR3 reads CASSLAGGGLNTEAFF. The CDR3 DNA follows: TGCGCCAGCAGCTTGGCCGGCGGGGGGCTGAACACTGAAGCTTTCTTT.

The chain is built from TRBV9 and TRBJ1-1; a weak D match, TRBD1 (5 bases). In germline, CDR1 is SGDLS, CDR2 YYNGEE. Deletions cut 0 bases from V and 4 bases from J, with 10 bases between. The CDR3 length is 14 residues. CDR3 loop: CASSVVPGPTEAFF. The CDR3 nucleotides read TGTGCCAGCAGCGTAGTCCCAGGGCCCACTGAAGCTTTCTTT.